This TCR beta chain was documented in a study of a mutant IDH1 vaccine in newly diagnosed glioma. Study information: Initiation of the vaccine course occurred 4-6 weeks after radiotherapy alone, or alongside temozolomide cycles. Most had both radiotherapy and temozolomide beforehand; others had only one. Mean patient age was around 40 years; approximately 62% were male and around 40% female.

Germline V lookup: CDR1 MNHEY, CDR2 SVGAGI. V was clipped by 2 bases and J by 6 bases; unmatched bases: 4. The CDR3 is 14 amino acids. Time point meaning: week 35, safety follow-up. Every single dose of the vaccine, 300 ug of mutant IDH1 20-mer peptide, came with topical imiquimod. Remarks on this clone: What it recognizes is unknown.

Here immunoSEQ multiplex PCR was the method, and the copy in TCRdb shows in-frame clones only, minus some. The table shows approximately 60,000 clones, with under 85% occurring only once. This chain connects TRBV6-5 to TRBJ1-2; 9 nucleotides agree with TRBD1. The sample was PBMCs, taken from a glioma patient whose treatment included an IDH1 peptide vaccine. This sequence was found in a man aged 50 to 59 with glioma. In DNA, the CDR3 is TGTGCCAGCAGTTACGGAGACAGGGGGGATGGCTACACCTTC. It is translated as CASSYGDRGDGYTF.